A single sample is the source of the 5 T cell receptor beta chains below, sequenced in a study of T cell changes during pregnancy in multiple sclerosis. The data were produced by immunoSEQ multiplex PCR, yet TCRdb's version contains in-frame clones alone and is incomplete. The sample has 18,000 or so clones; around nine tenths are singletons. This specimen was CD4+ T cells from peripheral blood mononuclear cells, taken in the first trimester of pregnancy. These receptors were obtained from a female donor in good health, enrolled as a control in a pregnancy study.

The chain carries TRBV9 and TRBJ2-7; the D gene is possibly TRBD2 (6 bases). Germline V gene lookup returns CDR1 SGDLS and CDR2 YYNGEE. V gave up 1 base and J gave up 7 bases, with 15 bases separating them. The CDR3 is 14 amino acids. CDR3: CASSVLATSGEQYF. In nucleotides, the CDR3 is TGTGCCAGCAGCGTACTAGCGACTTCGGGGGAGCAGTACTTC. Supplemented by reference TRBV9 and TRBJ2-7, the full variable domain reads DSGVTQTPKHLITATGQRVTLRCSPRSGDLSVYWYQQSLDQGLQFLIQYYNGEERAKGNILERFSAQQFPDLHSELNLSSLELGDSALYFCASSVLATSGEQYFGPGTRLTVT.

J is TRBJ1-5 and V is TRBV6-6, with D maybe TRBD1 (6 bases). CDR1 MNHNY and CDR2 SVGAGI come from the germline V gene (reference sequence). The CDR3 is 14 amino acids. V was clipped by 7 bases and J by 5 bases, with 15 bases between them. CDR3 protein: CASIEDSTYQPQHF. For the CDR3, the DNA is TGTGCCAGCATCGAGGACAGTACGTATCAGCCCCAGCATTTT.

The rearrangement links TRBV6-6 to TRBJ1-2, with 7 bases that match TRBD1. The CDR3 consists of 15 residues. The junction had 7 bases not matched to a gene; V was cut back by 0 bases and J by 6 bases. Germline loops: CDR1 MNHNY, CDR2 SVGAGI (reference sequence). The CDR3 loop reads CASSYSTGQNDGYTF. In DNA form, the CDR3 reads TGTGCCAGCAGTTACTCGACAGGGCAGAACGATGGCTACACCTTC.

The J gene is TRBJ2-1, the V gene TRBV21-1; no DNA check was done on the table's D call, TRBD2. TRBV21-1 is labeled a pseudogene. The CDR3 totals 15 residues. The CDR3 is CASSKALKRYNEQFF. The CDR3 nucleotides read TGTGCCAGCAGCAAAGCGCTCAAGCGGTACAATGAGCAGTTCTTC.

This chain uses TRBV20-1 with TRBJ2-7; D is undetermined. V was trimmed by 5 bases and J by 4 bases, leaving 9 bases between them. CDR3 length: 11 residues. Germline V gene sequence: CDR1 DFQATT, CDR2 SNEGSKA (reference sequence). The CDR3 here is CSAQSGYEQYF. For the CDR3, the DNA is TGCAGTGCTCAGTCCGGGTACGAGCAGTACTTC.